The 29 T cell receptor beta chains below come from one sample, sequenced in a study of T-cell reconstitution after alpha-beta-depleted transplantation in children. Unique molecular identifiers were used in preparing the TCRbeta library. MiXCR, run by TCRdb on the PCR reads, gives a single entry per CDR3 protein. The sample holds about 980,000 distinct CDR3 sequences, about 29% seen once. Material: PBMCs, mostly from graft donor cells, obtained 360 days after TCRalphabeta/CD19-depleted stem cell transplant. Receptor source: a boy in the first two years of life who had a stem cell transplant for SCID, so the T cells may come from the graft donor.

In its sample, this clonotype was seen a few times. The chain combines TRBV12-3 or TRBV12-4 with TRBJ2-3; tentative D call: TRBD2 (6 bases). Trimming shortened V by 1 base and J by 3 bases, and 11 bases separated the two germline ends. This CDR3 is built from 15 residues. CDR3 region: CASSLGRGKTDTQYF. CDR3 DNA sequence: TGTGCCAGCAGTTTAGGGCGGGGAAAAACAGATACGCAGTATTTT.

J is TRBJ2-5 and V is TRBV20-1; no clear D gene. The CDR3 is made up of 12 amino acids. CDR1 and CDR2 (germline): DFQATT, SNEGSKA (reference sequence). The V end lost 5 bases, the J end lost 4 bases, and 11 bases lay between the germline ends. As DNA, the CDR3 is TGCAGTGCTCCTTCGGTGTTAGAGACCCAGTACTTC. Translation: CSAPSVLETQYF.

The V call is TRBV15, the J call TRBJ2-3, with D perhaps given as TRBD1 or TRBD2 (6 bases each). The CDR3 has 16 residues. Trimming took off 0 bases at V and 7 bases at J, with 17 bases between the two ends. Germline values: CDR1 LNHNV, CDR2 YYDKDF (reference sequence). Written as DNA, the CDR3 is TGTGCCACCAGCAGAGATTCTAGGGGGGTCCGCAATACGCAGTATTTT. Translating it yields CATSRDSRGVRNTQYF. The full variable domain, completed using reference TRBV15 and TRBJ2-3, is DAMVIQNPRYQVTQFGKPVTLSCSQTLNHNVMYWYQQKSSQAPKLLFHYYDKDFNNEADTPDNFQSRRPNTSFCFLDIRSPGLGDTAMYLCATSRDSRGVRNTQYFGPGTRLTVL.

This rearrangement joins TRBV7-6 to TRBJ2-2; 8 bases fit TRBD2. The CDR3 is 17 amino acids. CDR1 SGHVS and CDR2 FNYEAQ come from the germline V gene. With V trimmed by 5 bases and J by 5 bases, 13 bases remained unmatched. Here the CDR3 reads CASSPMARGAYTGELFF. CDR3 DNA: TGTGCCAGCAGCCCAATGGCGCGGGGGGCGTATACCGGGGAGCTGTTTTTT. Based on the CDR3 plus reference TRBV7-6 and TRBJ2-2, the full variable domain is GAGVSQSPRYKVTKRGQDVALRCDPISGHVSLYWYRQALGQGPEFLTYFNYEAQQDKSGLPNDRFSAERPEGSISTLTIQRTEQRDSAMYRCASSPMARGAYTGELFFGEGSRLTVL.

This clonotype came up a few times. This chain joins TRBV24-1 and TRBJ1-5, with D unclear. CDR1 and CDR2 (germline): KGHDR, SFDVKD. Trimming stripped 4 bases from V and 1 base from J, with 4 bases between. The CDR3 is 13 residues long. The CDR3 is CATSEQSNQPQHF. CDR3 nucleotide sequence: TGTGCCACCAGTGAACAGAGCAATCAGCCCCAGCATTTT.

The V call is TRBV5-1, the J call TRBJ1-4, with D unclear. Germline lookup yields CDR1 SGHRS and CDR2 YFSETQ. The CDR3 has 14 amino acids. V gave up 3 bases and J gave up 2 bases, with 8 bases separating them. CDR3: CASSYTSTNEKLFF. CDR3 coding DNA: TGCGCCAGCAGCTATACTTCGACTAATGAAAAACTGTTTTTT.

The gene calls are TRBV11-2 and TRBJ2-1; 9 bases agree with TRBD1. V shed 4 bases, J shed 6 bases, and the junction held 7 bases outside the gene matches. CDR3 length: 15 residues. CDR1 and CDR2 (germline): SGHAT, FQNNGV. CDR3 region: CASSWGQGPTNEQFF. The CDR3, as DNA: TGTGCCAGCAGCTGGGGACAGGGCCCTACCAATGAGCAGTTCTTC.

This rearrangement joins TRBV7-8 to TRBJ2-7, with a tentative D call TRBD2 (6 bases). The CDR3 is 18 amino acids. Germline CDR1 and CDR2: SGHVS and FQNEAQ. Trimming took 5 bases from V and 3 from J, leaving 26 bases between them. The CDR3 DNA reads TGTGCCAGCAGCCGCTATGGGGGGTCCTACCGGACGATCTACGAGCAGTACTTC. Protein: CASSRYGGSYRTIYEQYF.

V usage is TRBV6-5 and J usage is TRBJ1-4; D uncertain. There are 13 residues in the CDR3. Between the trimmed V and J ends, which lost 2 bases and 7 bases, there was a span of 8 bases. Germline V CDR1 and CDR2: MNHEY, SVGAGI. In nucleotides, the CDR3 is TGTGCCAGCAGTTACGGGTCTTCTGAAAAACTGTTTTTT. This sequence encodes CASSYGSSEKLFF.

The V and J genes are TRBV18 and TRBJ2-6; D ambiguous. The CDR3 extends over 14 amino acids. V was pared by 2 bases and J by 2 bases, with 4 bases between. In germline, CDR1 is KGHSH, CDR2 LQKENI. The CDR3 loop is CASSPNPGANVLTF. For the CDR3, the DNA is TGTGCCAGCTCACCAAATCCTGGGGCCAACGTCCTGACTTTC.

Comment on this clonotype: This CDR3 fails to terminate in the conserved phenylalanine or tryptophan, so it likely reflects a read error. The chain uses TRBV5-1 and TRBJ2-3; 8 bases match TRBD2. Germline-derived CDR1 and CDR2 are SGHRS and YFSETQ. The V gene end was trimmed by 4 bases and the J gene end by 4 bases; junction bases not matched to a gene: 11. The CDR3 has 16 residues. This chain's CDR3 is CASSPSRGASADTQYY. CDR3 bases: TGCGCCAGCAGCCCCTCGCGGGGGGCCTCCGCAGATACGCAGTATTAT.

The chain employs TRBV24-1 and TRBJ2-1; D perhaps matches TRBD1 (6 bases). The CDR3 sequence is 16 residues long. CDR1 KGHDR and CDR2 SFDVKD come from the germline V gene. Trimming removed 4 bases at V and 4 bases at J, with 16 bases between. CDR3 protein: CATSETLGAEYNEQFF. CDR3 in DNA: TGTGCCACCAGTGAAACGTTGGGGGCCGAATACAATGAGCAGTTCTTC.

The chain is built from TRBV7-8 and TRBJ2-7; 9 bases are shared with TRBD2. The CDR3 is made up of 16 amino acids. The V gene end was trimmed by 6 bases and the J gene end by 2 bases; junction bases not matched to a gene: 11. Germline V CDR1 and CDR2: SGHVS, FQNEAQ. Written as DNA, the CDR3 is TGTGCCAGCAGTAAATGGTCTAGCGGGACTACCTACGAGCAGTACTTC. The encoded protein is CASSKWSSGTTYEQYF.

The chain has TRBV15 and TRBJ2-3; the match to TRBD2 covers 14 bases. Germline loops: CDR1 LNHNV, CDR2 YYDKDF (reference sequence). The CDR3 runs to 17 residues. J lost 3 bases, V lost 8 bases, and 10 bases had no gene match. CDR3 DNA: TGTGCCACCGGGGCACCAGGACTAGCGGGGGGAACAGATACGCAGTATTTT. Its protein product is CATGAPGLAGGTDTQYF.

This clonotype has more than one count but fewer than ten. The chain uses TRBV5-6 and TRBJ2-1; D gene unclear. The CDR3 length is 14 residues. CDR1 is SGHDT, CDR2 YYEEEE, per germline. Deletions cut 2 bases from V and 2 bases from J, with 8 bases between. CDR3 in amino acids: CASSFYVPYNEQFF. The CDR3 region has the DNA TGTGCCAGCAGCTTCTACGTCCCCTACAATGAGCAGTTCTTC. Drawing the rest from reference TRBV5-6 and TRBJ2-1, the complete variable domain is DAGVTQSPTHLIKTRGQQVTLRCSPKSGHDTVSWYQQALGQGPQFIFQYYEEEERQRGNFPDRFSGHQFPNYSSELNVNALLLGDSALYLCASSFYVPYNEQFFGPGTRLTVL.

This clonotype has just a few counts. The chain recombines TRBV15 with TRBJ2-1; 9 bases align to TRBD2. This CDR3 region has 15 residues. With 3 bases clipped from V and 3 bases from J, the junction kept 3 bases outside the gene matches. In germline, CDR1 is LNHNV, CDR2 YYDKDF (reference sequence). CDR3 sequence: CATSSMTSGYNEQFF. The CDR3 DNA reads as TGTGCCACCAGCAGCATGACTAGCGGCTACAATGAGCAGTTCTTC.

This clonotype was picked up a small number of times. The chain recombines TRBV21-1 with TRBJ2-7. TRBV21-1 is marked as a pseudogene. This CDR3 is 15 amino acids long. Here the CDR3 reads CASSNSNSKYYEQYF. Written as DNA, the CDR3 is TGTGCCAGCAGCAATAGTAACAGCAAATACTACGAGCAGTACTTC.

The chain links TRBV20-1 to TRBJ2-1; TRBD2 aligns across 8 bases. Germline trimming cut 0 bases from V and 4 bases from J; bases unmatched to any gene: 11. The CDR3 loop spans 17 amino acids. In germline, CDR1 is DFQATT, CDR2 SNEGSKA (reference sequence). CDR3 residues: CSARDLEIAGFYNEQFF. The CDR3 nucleotides are TGCAGTGCTAGAGACCTAGAAATAGCGGGGTTTTACAATGAGCAGTTCTTC.

The V gene is TRBV6-2 or TRBV6-3, the J gene TRBJ1-1; D unresolved. The CDR3 length is 15 residues. Trimming removed 7 bases from V and 0 bases from J, with 15 bases in between. Germline loops: CDR1 MNHEY, CDR2 SVGEGT. The CDR3 sequence is CASNQLLALNTEAFF. CDR3 nucleotide sequence: TGTGCCAGCAATCAACTTCTTGCCCTGAACACTGAAGCTTTCTTT.

The V call is TRBV7-6, the J call TRBJ2-4, with D hard to call. The V and J ends lost 5 bases and 9 bases respectively, with 11 bases between them. Germline CDR1 SGHVS, CDR2 FNYEAQ. This CDR3 has 12 amino acids. As DNA, the CDR3 is TGTGCCAGCAGCGACCTAACCCGCATTCAGTACTTC. This codes for CASSDLTRIQYF.

This clonotype was detected a few times. The chain carries TRBV7-2 and TRBJ2-3; D gene ambiguous. There are 16 residues in the CDR3. From germline, CDR1 is SGHTA and CDR2 FQGNSA. V dropped 4 bases and J dropped 3 bases, with 17 bases sitting between them. The CDR3 DNA reads TGTGCCAGCAGCTCCCCTTGGACCTATACTACAGATACGCAGTATTTT. This encodes CASSSPWTYTTDTQYF.

The rearrangement joins TRBV6-1 to TRBJ2-2; maybe TRBD2 (6 bases). The CDR3 covers 14 residues. V dropped 6 bases and J dropped 9 bases, with 17 bases sitting between them. The germline V gene has CDR1 MNHNS and CDR2 SASEGT. CDR3 in DNA: TGTGCCAGCAGACCTCAAACTAGCAGCTGGGAGCTGTTTTTT. This translates into CASRPQTSSWELFF.

CDR3 bases: TGCAGTGCTATCCCTAGTGAGGGTTACGAGCAGTACTTC. Translating gives CSAIPSEGYEQYF. V usage is TRBV20-1 and J usage is TRBJ2-7; weak D call: TRBD2 (5 bases). V was pared by 4 bases and J by 4 bases, with 14 bases between. CDR1 DFQATT and CDR2 SNEGSKA come from the germline V gene (reference sequence). The CDR3 length is 13 residues.

V is TRBV21-1 and J is TRBJ2-5; TRBD1 is the table's D call and was not checked against the DNA. TRBV21-1 is reported as a pseudogene. This CDR3 region has 16 residues. CDR3 nucleotides: TGTGCCAGCAGCAGGGGGTTTGGTAGCCAACAAGAGACCCAGTACTTC. As protein: CASSRGFGSQQETQYF.

This chain connects TRBV7-8 to TRBJ2-6; TRBD2 is a possible D gene (5 bases). V lost 0 bases and J 0 bases, leaving 9 bases between the germline ends. The CDR3 has 17 amino acids. Germline V gives CDR1 SGHVS, CDR2 FQNEAQ. As DNA, the CDR3 is TGTGCCAGCAGCTTAGCAGGGAGAATCTCTGGGGCCAACGTCCTGACTTTC. This encodes CASSLAGRISGANVLTF. Using reference TRBV7-8 and TRBJ2-6 for the parts outside the CDR3, the full variable domain is GAGVSQSPRYKVAKRGQDVALRCDPISGHVSLFWYQQALGQGPEFLTYFQNEAQLDKSGLPSDRFFAERPEGSVSTLKIQRTQQEDSAVYLCASSLAGRISGANVLTFGAGSRLTVL.

The J gene is TRBJ1-5, the V gene TRBV28, with D tentatively TRBD1 (5 bases). CDR1 MDHEN and CDR2 SYDVKM come from the germline V gene. V was clipped by 6 bases and J by 1 base, with 16 bases between them. The CDR3 consists of 16 residues. This chain's CDR3 is CASSRWVRASNQPQHF. CDR3 bases: TGTGCCAGCAGCCGGTGGGTCAGGGCGAGCAATCAGCCCCAGCATTTT. The entire variable domain, with the rest obtained from reference TRBV28 and TRBJ1-5, is as follows: DVKVTQSSRYLVKRTGEKVFLECVQDMDHENMFWYRQDPGLGLRLIYFSYDVKMKEKGDIPEGYSVSREKKERFSLILESASTNQTSMYLCASSRWVRASNQPQHFGDGTRLSIL.

This clonotype appeared a few times. CDR3 DNA: TGTGCCAGCAACGGTGACATCAGTTTCCAAGAGACCCAGTACTTC. The encoded protein is CASNGDISFQETQYF. The chain carries TRBV12-3 or TRBV12-4 and TRBJ2-5; the D is unclear. V was pared by 7 bases and J by 1 base, with 16 bases between. The CDR3 totals 15 residues.

The chain joins TRBV20-1 to TRBJ2-7; TRBD2 matches at 8 bases. The V gene's germline CDR1 is DFQATT and CDR2 SNEGSKA (reference sequence). This CDR3 region has 12 residues. The DNA for the CDR3 is TGCAGCGCCGGGACTAGGGCGTACGAGCAGTACTTC. Encoded protein: CSAGTRAYEQYF.

Only a few counts were recorded for this clonotype. The rearrangement uses TRBV6-1 and TRBJ2-5, with a possible D match to TRBD1 (6 bases). This CDR3 contains 13 residues. Germline V gives CDR1 MNHNS, CDR2 SASEGT. Trimming removed 7 bases at V and 9 bases at J, with 18 bases between. Here the CDR3 DNA reads TGTGCCAGCAATCGGACCCCCGAGGGGGCCCAGTACTTC. This gives the protein CASNRTPEGAQYF.